This record covers a single TCR beta chain. Its antigen is currently unknown. Germline CDR1 reads KGHSH; CDR2 reads LQKENI. Trimming shortened V by 3 bases and J by 0 bases, and 14 bases separated the two germline ends. This CDR3 spans 17 amino acids. These data come from a study of T cells in localized non-small cell lung cancer. Study results and limitations: The study found T cell clonality highest in uninvolved adjacent lung, above tumor. Multi-region tumor sequencing was not done, so intratumor heterogeneity could not be excluded.

Some clones are missing from TCRdb's copy, which holds only in-frame ones; the method was immunoSEQ multiplex PCR. The data contain 2,800 or so clones, under 40% of them singletons. The chain has TRBV18 and TRBJ1-4, with a tentative D call TRBD1 (5 bases). This clonotype was sampled from a man aged 40 to 69 with stage I lung adenocarcinoma. The specimen was normal lung tissue next to the tumor, collected before any cancer treatment. This CDR3 is CASSPQGVGATNEKLFF. DNA for the CDR3: TGTGCCAGCTCACCCCAGGGTGTGGGGGCAACTAATGAAAAACTGTTTTTT.